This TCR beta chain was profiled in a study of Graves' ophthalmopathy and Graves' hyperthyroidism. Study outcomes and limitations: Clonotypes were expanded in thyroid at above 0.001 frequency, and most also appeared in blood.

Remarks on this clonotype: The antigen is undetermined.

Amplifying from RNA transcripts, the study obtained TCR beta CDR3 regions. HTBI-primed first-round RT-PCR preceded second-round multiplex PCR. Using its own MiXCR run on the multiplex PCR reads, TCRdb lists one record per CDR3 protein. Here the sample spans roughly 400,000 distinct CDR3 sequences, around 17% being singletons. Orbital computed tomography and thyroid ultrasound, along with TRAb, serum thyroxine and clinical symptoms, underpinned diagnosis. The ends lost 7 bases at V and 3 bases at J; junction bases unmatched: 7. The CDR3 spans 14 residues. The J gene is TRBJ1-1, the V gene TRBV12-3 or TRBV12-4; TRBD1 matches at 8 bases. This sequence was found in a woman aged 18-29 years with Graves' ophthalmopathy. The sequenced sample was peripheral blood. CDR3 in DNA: TGTGCCAGCACCATGACAGGGGTTGACACTGAAGCTTTCTTT. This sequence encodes CASTMTGVDTEAFF.